This T cell receptor (beta chain) was sequenced in a study of T cells in Graves' hyperthyroidism and ophthalmopathy. The diagnostic basis comprised clinical symptoms, serum thyroxine and TRAb, thyroid ultrasound and orbital computed tomography. Authors of the study amplified TCR beta CDR3 regions from RNA transcripts. When the TCR CDR3 underwent first-round RT-PCR, the HTBI primer set was used. MiXCR, run by TCRdb on the multiplex PCR reads, gives a single entry per CDR3 protein. The repertoire holds about 400,000 distinct CDR3 sequences, with more than 12% as singletons. This clonotype has ten or more counts. The antigen is not known. Study-wide results and limits: Appearing also in blood were most of the thyroid clonotypes expanded above 0.001.

The sequenced sample consisted of blood. The source of this sequence is a man aged 45 to 65 with Graves' ophthalmopathy.

The CDR3 region is CASSAETGGAYNEQFF. The CDR3 DNA reads as TGTGCCAGCAGTGCTGAGACAGGGGGCGCCTACAATGAGCAGTTCTTC. The chain joins TRBV2 to TRBJ2-1; 10 positions agree with TRBD1. There are 16 residues in the CDR3. Germline CDR1 reads SNHLY; CDR2 reads FYNNEI. Losses at the gene ends were 4 bases for V and 2 bases for J; bases not matched to a gene: 5.